This TCR beta chain was sequenced in a study of cytomegalovirus exposure and HLA in healthy donors. On the study more broadly: From HLA-typed donors, an early data release held 70 million to 100 million unique TCRs. General study findings and limits: Later findings reportedly placed an Asian-associated ancestry cluster below the roughly 700-donor mean for N-insertions.

About this clone: Its antigen is still unknown.

Per the germline V gene, CDR1 is SGHRS and CDR2 is YFSETQ. This CDR3 spans 15 amino acids. V lost 0 bases to trimming and J lost 1 base, with 11 bases between them. PCR involved 60 Vbeta and 13 Jbeta primers. In the original processing: In a later analysis, the count reached roughly 80 million unique TCR beta chains, with about 12 million shared. Profiled with immunoSEQ multiplex PCR; TCRdb holds only in-frame clones, not every one. V and J calls and clone size follow that table, whereas D and trimming were derived from the DNA. In the table there are approximately 160,000 clones, 84% of which are singletons.

The chain recombines TRBV5-1 with TRBJ2-7; a weak D match, TRBD2 (6 bases). The sequence derives from a man younger than 35 in good health and CMV-seronegative. Source material: PBMCs. CDR3 amino acids: CASSLVWGESYEQYF. The CDR3 DNA follows: TGCGCCAGCAGCTTGGTCTGGGGGGAGTCCTACGAGCAGTACTTC.